A selection of T cell receptor beta chains follows, all from one sample in a study of T cells after yellow fever vaccination. TCRdb called the 5' RACE reads again in MiXCR, with one record for every CDR3 protein. The sample comprises about 430,000 distinct CDR3 sequences, roughly a sixth of which are singletons, and 18% rests with the top ten. This specimen was PBMCs, taken before the yellow fever booster vaccination. The receptors come from a man younger than 35 who received the YFV17D yellow fever vaccine. The CDR3 runs from the conserved cysteine through the conserved F or W. The D gene is left open where the match is weak. Size is stated for part of the rows, as once, few or many counts, or as a class when the clone is expanded.

few,-,TRBV12-3/TRBV12-4,TRBJ2-3,CASSFGQTDTQYF,TGTGCCAGCAGTTTCGGACAGACAGATACGCAGTATTTT
-,-,TRBV6-5,TRBJ2-2,CASSPGGNTGELFF,TGTGCCAGCAGTCCAGGTGGGAACACCGGGGAGCTGTTTTTT
-,-,TRBV5-1,TRBJ2-3,CASRIWVSSTDTQYF,TGCGCCAGCAGAATTTGGGTGAGCAGCACAGATACGCAGTATTTT
few,-,TRBV29-1,TRBJ2-7,CSVGPGGGYEQYF,TGCAGCGTTGGGCCAGGAGGTGGATACGAGCAGTACTTC
once,-,TRBV24-1,TRBJ1-2,CATSDHGYGYTF,TGTGCCACCAGTGACCATGGATATGGCTACACCTTC
few,-,TRBV12-3/TRBV12-4,TRBJ2-7,CASSWRSRSYEQYF,TGTGCCAGCAGTTGGCGGTCACGATCCTACGAGCAGTACTTC
few,TRBD1,TRBV5-1,TRBJ1-1,CASSWGTGRGTEAFF,TGCGCCAGCAGCTGGGGGACAGGGAGAGGAACTGAAGCTTTCTTT
-,TRBD1,TRBV7-9,TRBJ2-3,CASSQYRTGGTDTQYF,TGTGCCAGCAGCCAATACCGAACAGGGGGCACAGATACGCAGTATTTT
few,-,TRBV11-2,TRBJ2-1,CASSPRLAIGEQFF,TGTGCCAGCAGCCCCCGCCTAGCAATTGGAGAGCAGTTCTTC
-,-,TRBV12-3/TRBV12-4,TRBJ1-2,CASSQALGNGYTF,TGTGCCAGCAGTCAAGCTTTAGGGAATGGCTACACCTTC
few,TRBD1,TRBV9,TRBJ2-7,CASSVEGAAYEQYF,TGTGCCAGCAGCGTAGAGGGGGCCGCCTACGAGCAGTACTTC
many,TRBD2,TRBV25-1,TRBJ2-2,CASSDGLAGHTGELFF,TGTGCCAGCAGTGACGGACTAGCGGGCCACACCGGGGAGCTGTTTTTT
few,-,TRBV20-1,TRBJ1-6,CSASNDPDSPLHF,TGCAGTGCTAGTAATGATCCGGATTCACCCCTCCACTTT
few,TRBD2,TRBV12-5,TRBJ2-7,CASGLVRAGGQDEQYF,TGTGCTAGTGGTTTGGTACGGGCGGGGGGGCAGGACGAGCAGTACTTC
few,TRBD1,TRBV4-2,TRBJ1-6,CASSQGTGGNSPLHF,TGTGCCAGCAGCCAAGGGACAGGTGGGAATTCACCCCTCCACTTT
few,-,TRBV6-6,TRBJ2-6,CASKIKVSGANVLTF,TGTGCCAGCAAAATCAAGGTCTCTGGGGCCAACGTCCTGACTTTC
-,-,TRBV21-1,TRBJ1-1,CASSLNEEGFTEAFF,TGTGCCAGCAGCCTCAATGAGGAGGGGTTCACTGAAGCTTTCTTT
few,-,TRBV20-1,TRBJ2-1,CSARVFSGVSYNEQFF,TGCAGTGCTAGAGTCTTTAGCGGAGTCTCCTACAATGAGCAGTTCTTC
few,-,TRBV7-9,TRBJ1-1,CASSSQGSVVAEAFF,TGTGCCAGCAGCTCCCAGGGGAGTGTAGTAGCTGAAGCTTTCTTT
-,-,TRBV4-1,TRBJ1-5,CASSLPRGPQHF,TGCGCCAGCAGCCTACCCAGGGGGCCCCAGCATTTT
few,TRBD2,TRBV3-1,TRBJ2-3,CASSPVAGDTDTQYF,TGTGCCAGCAGCCCTGTAGCGGGGGACACAGATACGCAGTATTTT
-,-,TRBV20-1,TRBJ2-5,CSARGGSGKETQYF,TGCAGTGCGAGAGGGGGTAGCGGTAAAGAGACCCAGTACTTC
-,-,TRBV15,TRBJ2-5,CATSRDGGGGVRTQYF,TGTGCCACCAGCAGAGATGGGGGAGGGGGCGTCAGGACCCAGTACTTC
many,-,TRBV14,TRBJ2-6,CASSHPRSRRSSGANVLTF,TGTGCCAGCAGCCATCCAAGGAGCAGGCGAAGCTCTGGGGCCAACGTCCTGACTTTC
few,TRBD1,TRBV9,TRBJ1-2,CASSGGTGEGYTF,TGTGCCAGCAGCGGAGGGACAGGGGAAGGCTACACCTTC
-,-,TRBV6-6,TRBJ1-5,CASSYETQPQHF,TGTGCCAGCAGTTACGAGACCCAGCCCCAGCATTTT
once,-,TRBV9,TRBJ2-7,CASDRQAYSYEQYF,TGTGCCAGCGACCGGCAGGCGTACTCCTACGAGCAGTACTTC
once,TRBD2,TRBV14,TRBJ2-3,CASKRGLAGFADTQYF,TGTGCCAGCAAGCGAGGACTAGCGGGGTTCGCAGATACGCAGTATTTT
few,-,TRBV20-1,TRBJ2-5,CSAGGVRMETQYF,TGCAGTGCTGGGGGCGTCAGGATGGAGACCCAGTACTTC
few,-,TRBV29-1,TRBJ1-2,CSVESRDAGLLDGYTF,TGCAGCGTTGAAAGTAGGGACGCAGGGCTGCTAGATGGCTACACCTTC
few,TRBD1,TRBV20-1,TRBJ1-2,CSASGARGAGHYGYTF,TGCAGTGCGAGCGGTGCCAGGGGGGCGGGGCACTATGGCTACACCTTC
-,-,TRBV7-2,TRBJ2-2,CASSLFFPGYTGELFF,TGTGCCAGCAGCTTATTCTTCCCAGGGTACACCGGGGAGCTGTTTTTT
few,TRBD1,TRBV24-1,TRBJ2-5,CAPRTGGQTQYF,TGTGCCCCACGGACAGGGGGGCAGACCCAGTACTTC
few,-,TRBV9,TRBJ1-2,CASSVGQGKVPAF,TGTGCCAGCAGCGTAGGGCAGGGAAAGGTACCGGCCTTC
-,-,TRBV29-1,TRBJ2-5,CSGWTVYQETQYF,TGCAGCGGGTGGACAGTGTACCAAGAGACCCAGTACTTC
-,-,TRBV7-8,TRBJ2-5,CASSRSDQGGIQETQYF,TGTGCCAGCAGCCGCTCAGATCAGGGCGGGATCCAAGAGACCCAGTACTTC
few,-,TRBV29-1,TRBJ2-1,CSAHRDTTYNEQFF,TGCAGCGCGCACCGGGACACGACCTACAATGAGCAGTTCTTC
-,-,TRBV5-1,TRBJ1-3,CASSLVGETGNTIYF,TGCGCCAGCAGCTTGGTAGGGGAAACTGGAAACACCATATATTTT